This T cell receptor (beta chain) came from a study of blood T cell repertoires in COVID-19. V was shortened by 3 bases and J by 0 bases, with 9 bases between the two germline ends. The CDR3 contains 14 residues. CDR1 is SGDLS, CDR2 YYNGEE, per germline. Libraries were prepared by immunoSEQ multiplex PCR; TCRdb keeps only in-frame clonotypes and omits some of them. The sample consists of about 320,000 clones, 85% of them appearing once. Participants were aged about 18 to 100 years from more than 20 US areas. This sequence originates from a woman aged 25 to 39 who had been exposed to COVID-19. The chain links TRBV9 to TRBJ1-2; D remains ambiguous. The sample comprised PBMCs or T cells enriched from blood (not recorded which). DNA for the CDR3: TGTGCCAGCAGCGGACACAGTCCTAACTATGGCTACACCTTC. Its protein product is CASSGHSPNYGYTF. The entire variable domain, with the rest obtained from reference TRBV9 and TRBJ1-2, is as follows: DSGVTQTPKHLITATGQRVTLRCSPRSGDLSVYWYQQSLDQGLQFLIQYYNGEERAKGNILERFSAQQFPDLHSELNLSSLELGDSALYFCASSGHSPNYGYTFGSGTRLTVV.